The 7 T cell receptor beta chains below all came from one sample that was sequenced in a study of T cell clonality in common variable immunodeficiency. This table comes from immunoSEQ multiplex PCR, and its TCRdb copy is limited to in-frame clones, with some not included. Listed for the sample are about 60,000 clones, none seen a single time. The sequencing sample was made of peripheral blood mononuclear cells. Receptors originate from a person between 18 and 69 years old in good health.

This clone was seen repeatedly, ten times or more. This chain's CDR3 is CSTAAGTAYQETQYF. The sequenced CDR3 bases are TGCAGTACGGCAGCCGGGACAGCTTACCAAGAGACC. The chain uses TRBV20-1 and TRBJ2-5; TRBD1 aligns across 7 bases. The observed sequence ends 3 residues before the CDR3 terminus, with the missing tail filled in from the germline J gene. Germline lookup yields CDR1 DFQATT and CDR2 SNEGSKA (reference sequence). The CDR3 consists of 15 residues. The V and J ends lost 8 bases and 0 bases, in that order; junction bases with no gene match: 12.

This clone has at least ten counts. The sequenced fragment ends 3 residues before the CDR3 boundary, so the rest is inferred from the germline J gene. The chain couples TRBV29-1 to TRBJ2-1; D is undetermined. From germline, CDR1 is SQVTM and CDR2 ANQGSEA. CDR3 size: 14 residues. The germline V and J ends were trimmed by 5 bases and 0 bases, with 11 bases remaining between them. The sequenced part of the CDR3 DNA is TGCAGCGTTCGCGGCGCTAGCTCCTACAATGAG. This codes for CSVRGASSYNE. The whole CDR3 is CSVRGASSYNEQFF.

Ten or more counts support this clone. The read is 3 residues too short to cover the CDR3 end, so that end is filled in from the germline J gene. The chain is built from TRBV30 and TRBJ2-2; tentative D call: TRBD1 (6 bases). With 4 bases removed from V and 6 bases from J, the gap between germline ends came to 12 bases. Germline lookup yields CDR1 GTSNPN and CDR2 SVGIG (reference sequence). The CDR3 runs to 13 residues. The CDR3 DNA, read in part, is TGTGCCTGGACCCTAGGGGGAGCCGGGGAG. Translation gives CAWTLGGAGE. The entire CDR3 protein reads CAWTLGGAGELFF.

This clone was counted ten times or more. The read terminates 3 residues ahead of where the CDR3 ends, so the germline J gene completes it. The chain recombines TRBV6-1 with TRBJ1-4, with no clear D. Germline loops: CDR1 MNHNS, CDR2 SASEGT. The CDR3 is 15 amino acids. V was pared by 2 bases and J by 0 bases, with 7 bases between. The DNA read from the CDR3 is TGTGCCAGCAGTGAAATTAGTGCAACTAATGAAAAA. Its protein product is CASSEISATNEK. In full, the CDR3 reads CASSEISATNEKLFF.

This clone was observed at least ten times. The missing CDR3 end, 3 residues past where the read stops, is filled in from the germline J gene. Other DNA sequences in the same sample also yield this CDR3. This rearrangement joins TRBV7-2 to TRBJ2-3; D gene unclear. This CDR3 comprises 12 residues. Deletions cut 3 bases from V and 6 bases from J, with 7 bases between. The germline V gene has CDR1 SGHTA and CDR2 FQGNSA. CDR3 DNA (partial): TGTGCCAGCAGCTTGAAGGCTGATACG. This encodes CASSLKADT. The CDR3 as a whole reads CASSLKADTQYF.

This clone came up many times. The CDR3 reads CASSAVSTYTQYF. The CDR3 bases that were read are TGCGCCAGCAGTGCGGTCTCCACGTATACG. The chain joins TRBV10-1 to TRBJ2-3; no clear D gene. With the read ending 3 residues before the CDR3 end, the germline J gene is used to fill in that end. CDR3 size: 13 residues. Looked up from germline, CDR1 is WNHNN and CDR2 is SYGVQD (reference sequence). The V end lost 4 bases, the J end lost 7 bases, and 12 bases lay between the germline ends.

This clone came up many times. Read data end 3 residues before the CDR3 end; the end is taken from the germline J gene. The chain employs TRBV27 and TRBJ2-1; TRBD2 agrees at 8 bases. This CDR3 comprises 15 residues. Losses at the gene ends were 7 bases for V and 7 bases for J; bases not matched to a gene: 12. The germline V gene has CDR1 MNHEY and CDR2 SMNVEV (reference sequence). The CDR3 is CASTPRLAGTNEQFF. The DNA read from the CDR3 is TGTGCCAGCACCCCCCGGCTAGCGGGTACTAATGAG.